This TCR beta chain derives from a study of response to subunit inactivated influenza vaccine. MiXCR, run by TCRdb on the RT-PCR reads, gives a single entry per CDR3 protein. There are more than 450,000 distinct CDR3 sequences in the sample; 11% occur only once, and roughly 11% lies in the top ten. V gave up 3 bases and J gave up 2 bases; unmatched junction bases: 6. The CDR3 has 16 residues. The same sample was also studied in work on T cells expressing NK-cell markers. This second study notes: 5'RACE template switching built TCR beta cDNA with unique molecular identifiers. Sorted CD3+CD56+NKG2C+, CD3+CD56+NKG2C- and CD3+CD56-NKG2C+ T-cell subsets were beta-chain profiled. Whether expanded NKG2C-expressing T cell clones recognize HCMV is unknown.

This receptor was taken from a man between 50 and 59 years old who received an inactivated influenza vaccine. The sample in question was PBMCs from blood, obtained on the day of vaccination. The rearrangement links TRBV12-3 or TRBV12-4 to TRBJ2-1, with 8 bases aligning to TRBD1. This chain's CDR3 is CASSFQQGVAYNEQFF. The CDR3 DNA follows: TGTGCCAGCAGTTTTCAACAGGGGGTGGCCTACAATGAGCAGTTCTTC.